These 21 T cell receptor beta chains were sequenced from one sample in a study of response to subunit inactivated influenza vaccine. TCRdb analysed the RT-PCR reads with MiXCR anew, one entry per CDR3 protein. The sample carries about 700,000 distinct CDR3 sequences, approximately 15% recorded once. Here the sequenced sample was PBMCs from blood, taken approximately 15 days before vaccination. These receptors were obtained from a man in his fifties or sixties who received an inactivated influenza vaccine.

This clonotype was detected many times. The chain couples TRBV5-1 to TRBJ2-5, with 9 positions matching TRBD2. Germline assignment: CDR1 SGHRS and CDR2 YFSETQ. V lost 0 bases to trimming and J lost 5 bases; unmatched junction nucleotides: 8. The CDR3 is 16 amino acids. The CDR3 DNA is TGCGCCAGCAGCTTGGGTGCTAGCGGGAATGCGGAGACCCAGTACTTC. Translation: CASSLGASGNAETQYF.

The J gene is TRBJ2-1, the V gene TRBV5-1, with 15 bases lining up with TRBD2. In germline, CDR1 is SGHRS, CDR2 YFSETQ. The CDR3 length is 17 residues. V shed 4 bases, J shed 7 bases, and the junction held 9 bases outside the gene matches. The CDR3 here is CASSPRTSGRAPNEQFF. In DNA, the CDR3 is TGCGCCAGCAGCCCTAGGACTAGCGGGAGGGCTCCAAATGAGCAGTTCTTC.

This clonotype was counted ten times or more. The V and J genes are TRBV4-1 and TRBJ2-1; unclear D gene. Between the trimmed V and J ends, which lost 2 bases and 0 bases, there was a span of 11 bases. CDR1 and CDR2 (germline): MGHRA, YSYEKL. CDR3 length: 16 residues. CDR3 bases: TGCGCCAGCAGCCAATGGGTTCTGAGCTCCTACAATGAGCAGTTCTTC. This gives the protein CASSQWVLSSYNEQFF.

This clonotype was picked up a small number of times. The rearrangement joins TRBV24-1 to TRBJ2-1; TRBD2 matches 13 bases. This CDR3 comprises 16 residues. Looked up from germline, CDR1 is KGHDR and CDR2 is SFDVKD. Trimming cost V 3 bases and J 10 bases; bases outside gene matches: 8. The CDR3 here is CATSDPLAGGPDEQFF. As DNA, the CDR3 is TGTGCCACCAGTGATCCACTAGCGGGAGGGCCGGACGAGCAGTTCTTC.

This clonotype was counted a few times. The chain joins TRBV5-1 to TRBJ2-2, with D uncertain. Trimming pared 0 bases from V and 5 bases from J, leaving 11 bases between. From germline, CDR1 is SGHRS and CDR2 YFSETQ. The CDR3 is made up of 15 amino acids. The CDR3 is CASSLVQFETGELFF. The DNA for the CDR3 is TGCGCCAGCAGCTTGGTACAGTTTGAAACCGGGGAGCTGTTTTTT.

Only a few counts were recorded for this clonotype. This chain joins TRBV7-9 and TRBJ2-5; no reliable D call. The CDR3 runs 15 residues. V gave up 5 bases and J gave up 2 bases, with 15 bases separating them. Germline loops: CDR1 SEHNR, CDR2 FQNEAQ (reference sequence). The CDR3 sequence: CASSPPGSTQETQYF. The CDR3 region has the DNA TGTGCCAGCAGCCCCCCGGGCAGCACACAAGAGACCCAGTACTTC.

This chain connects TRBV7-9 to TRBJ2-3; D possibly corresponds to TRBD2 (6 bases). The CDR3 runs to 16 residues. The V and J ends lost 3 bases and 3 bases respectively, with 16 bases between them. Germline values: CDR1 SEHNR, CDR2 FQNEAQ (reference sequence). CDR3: CASSFVRGSGTDTQYF. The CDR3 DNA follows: TGTGCCAGCAGCTTTGTTCGGGGGAGTGGAACAGATACGCAGTATTTT. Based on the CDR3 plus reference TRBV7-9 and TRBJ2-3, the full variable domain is DTGVSQNPRHKITKRGQNVTFRCDPISEHNRLYWYRQTLGQGPEFLTYFQNEAQLEKSRLLSDRFSAERPKGSFSTLEIQRTEQGDSAMYLCASSFVRGSGTDTQYFGPGTRLTVL.

The CDR3 spells CASSQDVGPQFF. CDR3 in DNA: TGCGCCAGCAGCCAAGATGTCGGCCCGCAGTTCTTC. The gene calls are TRBV4-1 and TRBJ2-1; D is unresolved. In germline, CDR1 is MGHRA, CDR2 YSYEKL. The germline V and J ends were trimmed by 0 bases and 12 bases, with 9 bases remaining between them. The CDR3 spans 12 residues.

This CDR3 reads CASRDRVGPIDEQFF. CDR3 coding DNA: TGTGCCAGCAGGGACAGGGTAGGGCCGATAGATGAGCAGTTCTTC. This chain joins TRBV6-1 and TRBJ2-1, with 8 positions matching TRBD1. Per the germline V gene, CDR1 is MNHNS and CDR2 is SASEGT. The CDR3 runs 15 residues. With 6 bases clipped from V and 8 bases from J, the junction kept 12 bases outside the gene matches.

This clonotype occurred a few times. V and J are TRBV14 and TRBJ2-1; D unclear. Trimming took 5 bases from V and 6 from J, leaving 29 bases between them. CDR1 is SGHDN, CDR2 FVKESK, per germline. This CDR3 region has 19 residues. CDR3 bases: TGTGCCAGCAGCGTGTACGAGACATACCTTGGACGGGCGCCCAATGAGCAGTTCTTC. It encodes CASSVYETYLGRAPNEQFF. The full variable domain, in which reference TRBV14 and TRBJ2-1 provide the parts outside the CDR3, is EAGVTQFPSHSVIEKGQTVTLRCDPISGHDNLYWYRRVMGKEIKFLLHFVKESKQDESGMPNNRFLAERTGGTYSTLKVQPAELEDSGVYFCASSVYETYLGRAPNEQFFGPGTRLTVL.

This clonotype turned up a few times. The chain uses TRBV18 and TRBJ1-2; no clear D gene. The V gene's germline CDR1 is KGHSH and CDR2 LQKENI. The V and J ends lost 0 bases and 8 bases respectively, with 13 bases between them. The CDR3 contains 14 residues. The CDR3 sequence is CASSPPFFREGYTF. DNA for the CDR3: TGTGCCAGCTCACCACCGTTTTTCCGGGAGGGCTACACCTTC.

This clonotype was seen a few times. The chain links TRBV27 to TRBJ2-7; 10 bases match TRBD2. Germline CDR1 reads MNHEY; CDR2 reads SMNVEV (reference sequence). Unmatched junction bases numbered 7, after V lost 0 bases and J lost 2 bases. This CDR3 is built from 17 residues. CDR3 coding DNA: TGTGCCAGCAGTTTATCCGGGACTAGCGCAAGCCCCTACGAGCAGTACTTC. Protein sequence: CASSLSGTSASPYEQYF.

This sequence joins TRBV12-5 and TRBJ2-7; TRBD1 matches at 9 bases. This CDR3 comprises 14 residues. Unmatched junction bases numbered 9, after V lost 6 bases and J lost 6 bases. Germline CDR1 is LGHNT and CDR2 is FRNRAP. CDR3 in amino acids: CASGLSGTGSEQYF. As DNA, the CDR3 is TGTGCTAGTGGCCTGTCCGGGACAGGGAGCGAGCAGTACTTC.

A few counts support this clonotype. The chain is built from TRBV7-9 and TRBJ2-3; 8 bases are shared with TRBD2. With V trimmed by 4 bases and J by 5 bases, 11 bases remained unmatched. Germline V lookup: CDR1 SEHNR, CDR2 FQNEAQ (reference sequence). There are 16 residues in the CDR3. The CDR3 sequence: CASSSSSGSRKDTQYF. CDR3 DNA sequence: TGTGCCAGCAGCTCTTCGAGCGGGAGTCGAAAAGATACGCAGTATTTT.

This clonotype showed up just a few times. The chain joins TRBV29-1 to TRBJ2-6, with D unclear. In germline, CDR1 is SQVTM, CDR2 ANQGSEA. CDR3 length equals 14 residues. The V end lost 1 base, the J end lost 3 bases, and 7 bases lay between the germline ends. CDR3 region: CSVEAGNGANVLTF. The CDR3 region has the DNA TGCAGCGTTGAAGCTGGTAATGGGGCCAACGTCCTGACTTTC.

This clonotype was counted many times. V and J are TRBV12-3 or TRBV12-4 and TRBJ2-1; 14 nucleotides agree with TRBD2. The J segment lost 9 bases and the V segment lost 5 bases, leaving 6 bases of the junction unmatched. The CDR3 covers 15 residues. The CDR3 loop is CASSIGTSGSSEQFF. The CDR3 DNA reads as TGTGCCAGCAGTATCGGGACTAGCGGGAGCTCTGAGCAGTTCTTC.

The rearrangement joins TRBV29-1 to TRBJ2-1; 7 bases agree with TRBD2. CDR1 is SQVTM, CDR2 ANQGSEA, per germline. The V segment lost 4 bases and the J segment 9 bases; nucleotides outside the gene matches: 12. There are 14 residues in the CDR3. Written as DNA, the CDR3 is TGCAGCGTTGGTAGGACTAGAGGGCCCAGTGAGCAGTTCTTC. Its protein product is CSVGRTRGPSEQFF.

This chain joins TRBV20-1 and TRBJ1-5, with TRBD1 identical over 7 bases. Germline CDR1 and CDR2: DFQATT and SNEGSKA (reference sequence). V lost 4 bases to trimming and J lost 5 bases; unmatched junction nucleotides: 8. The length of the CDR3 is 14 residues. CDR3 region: CSANEGQIHQPQHF. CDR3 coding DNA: TGCAGTGCTAACGAGGGACAGATACATCAGCCCCAGCATTTT.

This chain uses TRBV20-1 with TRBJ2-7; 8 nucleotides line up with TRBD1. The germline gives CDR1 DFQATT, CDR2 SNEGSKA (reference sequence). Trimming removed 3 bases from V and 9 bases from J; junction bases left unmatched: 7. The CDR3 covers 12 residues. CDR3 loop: CSASKQGAPQYF. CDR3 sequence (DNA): TGCAGTGCTAGTAAGCAGGGGGCTCCGCAGTACTTC.

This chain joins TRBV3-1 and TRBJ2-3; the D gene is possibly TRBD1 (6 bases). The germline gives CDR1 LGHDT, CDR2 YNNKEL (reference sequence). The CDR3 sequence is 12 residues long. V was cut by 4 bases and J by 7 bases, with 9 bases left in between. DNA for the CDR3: TGTGCCAGCAGCCTTACAGGGAATACGCAGTATTTT. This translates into CASSLTGNTQYF.

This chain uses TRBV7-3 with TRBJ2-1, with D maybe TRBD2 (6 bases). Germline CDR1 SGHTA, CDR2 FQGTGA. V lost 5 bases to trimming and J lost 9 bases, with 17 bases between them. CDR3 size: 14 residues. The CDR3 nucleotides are TGTGCCAGCAGCGGAGCCCTGAGGGGAGGTGAGCAGTTCTTC. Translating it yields CASSGALRGGEQFF.